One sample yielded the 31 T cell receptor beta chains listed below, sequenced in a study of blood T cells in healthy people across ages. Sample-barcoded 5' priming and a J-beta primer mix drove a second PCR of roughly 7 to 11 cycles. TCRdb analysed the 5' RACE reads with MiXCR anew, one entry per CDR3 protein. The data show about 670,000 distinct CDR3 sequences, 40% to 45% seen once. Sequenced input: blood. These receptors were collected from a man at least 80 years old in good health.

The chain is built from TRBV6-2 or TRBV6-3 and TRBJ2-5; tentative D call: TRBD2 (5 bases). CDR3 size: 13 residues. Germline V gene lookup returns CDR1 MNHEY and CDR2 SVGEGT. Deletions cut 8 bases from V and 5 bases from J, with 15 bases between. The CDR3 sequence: CASLRGSWETQYF. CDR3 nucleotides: TGTGCCAGCCTACGGGGTTCCTGGGAGACCCAGTACTTC.

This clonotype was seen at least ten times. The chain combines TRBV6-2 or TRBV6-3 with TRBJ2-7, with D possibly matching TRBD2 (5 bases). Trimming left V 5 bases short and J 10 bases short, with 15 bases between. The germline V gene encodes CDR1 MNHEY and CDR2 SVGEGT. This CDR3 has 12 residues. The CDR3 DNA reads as TGTGCCAGCAGTGGCGGTGGAGGTACCCAGTACTTC. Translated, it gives CASSGGGGTQYF.

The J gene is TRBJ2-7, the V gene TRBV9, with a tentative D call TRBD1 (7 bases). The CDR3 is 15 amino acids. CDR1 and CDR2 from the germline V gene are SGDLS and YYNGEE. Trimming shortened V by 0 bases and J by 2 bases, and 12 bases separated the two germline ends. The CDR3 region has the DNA TGTGCCAGCAGCGTAGCGCCAGGGGGGCCCTACGAGCAGTACTTC. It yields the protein CASSVAPGGPYEQYF. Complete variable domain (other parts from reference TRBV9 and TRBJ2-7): DSGVTQTPKHLITATGQRVTLRCSPRSGDLSVYWYQQSLDQGLQFLIQYYNGEERAKGNILERFSAQQFPDLHSELNLSSLELGDSALYFCASSVAPGGPYEQYFGPGTRLTVT.

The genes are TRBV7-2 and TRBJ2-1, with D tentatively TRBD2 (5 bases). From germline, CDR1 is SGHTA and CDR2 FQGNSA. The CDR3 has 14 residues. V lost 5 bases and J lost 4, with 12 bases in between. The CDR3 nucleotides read TGTGCCAGCAGCGGCCGGGAACGTTACAATGAGCAGTTCTTC. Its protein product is CASSGRERYNEQFF.

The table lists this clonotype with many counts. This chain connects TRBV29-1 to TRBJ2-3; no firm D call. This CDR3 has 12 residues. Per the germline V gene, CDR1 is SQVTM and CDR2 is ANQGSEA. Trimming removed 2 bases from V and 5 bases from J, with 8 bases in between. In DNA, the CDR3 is TGCAGCGTTGAACAGTCAGGAGATACGCAGTATTTT. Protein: CSVEQSGDTQYF.

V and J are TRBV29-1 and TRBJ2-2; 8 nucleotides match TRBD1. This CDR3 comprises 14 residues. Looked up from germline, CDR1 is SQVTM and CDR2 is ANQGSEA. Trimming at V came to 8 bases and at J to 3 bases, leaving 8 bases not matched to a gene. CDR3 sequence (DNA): TGCAGCACAAGGGGACAGGCGCACACCGGGGAGCTGTTTTTT. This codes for CSTRGQAHTGELFF.

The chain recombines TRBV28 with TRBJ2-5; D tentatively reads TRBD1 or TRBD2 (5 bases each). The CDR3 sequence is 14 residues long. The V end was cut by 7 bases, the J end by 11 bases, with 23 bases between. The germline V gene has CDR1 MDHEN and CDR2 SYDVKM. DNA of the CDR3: TGTGCCAGCACCGTGGGGACCACGCATCGGGTGCAGTACTTC. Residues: CASTVGTTHRVQYF.

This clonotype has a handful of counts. DNA of the CDR3: TGTGCCAGCAGCTATAGCGGGACAGCCCATCATGGCTACACCTTC. It translates to CASSYSGTAHHGYTF. V is TRBV28 and J is TRBJ1-2; 7 nucleotides line up with TRBD1. The length of the CDR3 is 15 residues. J gave up 6 bases and V 6 bases, and 13 bases lay outside the gene matches. The germline V gene encodes CDR1 MDHEN and CDR2 SYDVKM.

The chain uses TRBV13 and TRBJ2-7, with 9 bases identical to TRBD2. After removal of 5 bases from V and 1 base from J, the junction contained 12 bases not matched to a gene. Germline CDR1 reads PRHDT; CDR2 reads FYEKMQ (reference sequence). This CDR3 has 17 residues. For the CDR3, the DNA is TGTGCCAGCAGCCAACGAATCTCTAGCGGGATATCCTACGAGCAGTACTTC. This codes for CASSQRISSGISYEQYF. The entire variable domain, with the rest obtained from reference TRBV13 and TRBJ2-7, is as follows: AAGVIQSPRHLIKEKRETATLKCYPIPRHDTVYWYQQGPGQDPQFLISFYEKMQSDKGSIPDRFSAQQFSDYHSELNMSSLELGDSALYFCASSQRISSGISYEQYFGPGTRLTVT.

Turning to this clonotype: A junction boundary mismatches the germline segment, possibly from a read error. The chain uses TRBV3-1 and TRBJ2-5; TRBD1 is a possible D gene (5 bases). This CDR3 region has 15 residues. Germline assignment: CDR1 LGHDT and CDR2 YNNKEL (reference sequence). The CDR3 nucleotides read TGTGCCTGCAGCTCAAGACAGTTACGCTCCAATGAGCAGTACTTC. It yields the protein CACSSRQLRSNEQYF.

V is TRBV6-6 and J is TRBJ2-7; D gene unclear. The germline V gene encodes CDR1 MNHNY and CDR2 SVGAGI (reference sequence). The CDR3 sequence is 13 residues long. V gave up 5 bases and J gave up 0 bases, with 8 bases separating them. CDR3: CASSEDHSYEQYF. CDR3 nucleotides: TGTGCCAGCAGTGAGGACCACTCCTACGAGCAGTACTTC.

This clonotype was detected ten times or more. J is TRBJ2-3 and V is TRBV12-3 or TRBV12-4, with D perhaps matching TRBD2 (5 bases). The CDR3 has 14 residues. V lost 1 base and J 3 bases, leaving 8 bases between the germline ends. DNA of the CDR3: TGTGCCAGCAGTTTAGGCCTAGCTACAGATACGCAGTATTTT. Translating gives CASSLGLATDTQYF.

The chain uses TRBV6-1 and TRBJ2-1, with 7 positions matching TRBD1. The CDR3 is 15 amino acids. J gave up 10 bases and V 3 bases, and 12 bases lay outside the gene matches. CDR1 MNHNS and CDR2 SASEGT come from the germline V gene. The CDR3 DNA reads TGTGCCAGCAGTGACCTCCGGGACAGCCGAAAGGAGCAGTTCTTC. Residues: CASSDLRDSRKEQFF.

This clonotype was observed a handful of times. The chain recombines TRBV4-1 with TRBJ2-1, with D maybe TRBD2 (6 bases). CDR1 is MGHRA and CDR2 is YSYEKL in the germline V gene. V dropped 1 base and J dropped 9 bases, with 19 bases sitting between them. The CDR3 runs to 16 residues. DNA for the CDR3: TGCGCCAGCAGCCAAGGGGAGCGTGTGGGGGGAGGTGAGCAGTTCTTC. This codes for CASSQGERVGGGEQFF.

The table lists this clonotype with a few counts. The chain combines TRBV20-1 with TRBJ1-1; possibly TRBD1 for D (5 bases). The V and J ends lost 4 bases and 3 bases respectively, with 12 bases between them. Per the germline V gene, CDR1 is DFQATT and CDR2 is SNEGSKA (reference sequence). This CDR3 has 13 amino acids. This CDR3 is CSATTGRDTEAFF. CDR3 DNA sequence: TGCAGTGCTACCACAGGCCGTGACACTGAAGCTTTCTTT.

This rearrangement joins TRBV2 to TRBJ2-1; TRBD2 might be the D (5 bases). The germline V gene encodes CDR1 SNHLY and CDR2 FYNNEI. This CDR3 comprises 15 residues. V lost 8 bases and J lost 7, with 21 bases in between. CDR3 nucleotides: TGTGCCAGCGAGGTTGGCGGGTTTTCAATTAATGAGCAGTTCTTC. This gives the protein CASEVGGFSINEQFF.

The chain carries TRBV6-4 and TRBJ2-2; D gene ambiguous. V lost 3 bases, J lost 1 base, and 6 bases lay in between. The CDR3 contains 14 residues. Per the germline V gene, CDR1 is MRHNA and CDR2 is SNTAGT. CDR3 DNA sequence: TGTGCCAGCAGTGAGGCTCAGAACACCGGGGAGCTGTTTTTT. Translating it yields CASSEAQNTGELFF.

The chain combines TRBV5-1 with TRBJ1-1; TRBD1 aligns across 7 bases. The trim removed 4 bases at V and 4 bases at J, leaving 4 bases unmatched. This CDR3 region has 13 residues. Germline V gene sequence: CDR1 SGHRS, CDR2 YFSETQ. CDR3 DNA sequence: TGCGCCAGCAGCGCCCGGGACAGCACTGAAGCTTTCTTT. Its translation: CASSARDSTEAFF. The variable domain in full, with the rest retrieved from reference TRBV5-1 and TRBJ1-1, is KAGVTQTPRYLIKTRGQQVTLSCSPISGHRSVSWYQQTPGQGLQFLFEYFSETQRNKGNFPGRFSGRQFSNSRSEMNVSTLELGDSALYLCASSARDSTEAFFGQGTRLTVV.

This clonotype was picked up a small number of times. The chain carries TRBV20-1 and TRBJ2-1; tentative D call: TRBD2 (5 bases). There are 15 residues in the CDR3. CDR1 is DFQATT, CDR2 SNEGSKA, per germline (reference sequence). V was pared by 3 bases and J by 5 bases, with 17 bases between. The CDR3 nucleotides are TGCAGTGCTAGCATCGTGCGGAGAGCGGACAATGAGCAGTTCTTC. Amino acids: CSASIVRRADNEQFF.

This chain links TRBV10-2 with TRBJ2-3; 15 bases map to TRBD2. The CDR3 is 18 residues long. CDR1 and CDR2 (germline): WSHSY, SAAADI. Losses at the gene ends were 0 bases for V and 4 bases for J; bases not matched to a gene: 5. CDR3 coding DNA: TGCGCCAGCAGTGAGTCGGGACTAGCGGGAGGTGTGGCAGATACGCAGTATTTT. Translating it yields CASSESGLAGGVADTQYF.

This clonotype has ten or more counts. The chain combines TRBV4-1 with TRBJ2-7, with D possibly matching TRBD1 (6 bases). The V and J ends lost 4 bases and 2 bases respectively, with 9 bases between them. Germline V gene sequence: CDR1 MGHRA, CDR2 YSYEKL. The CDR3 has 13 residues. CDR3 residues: CASSLDRPYEQYF. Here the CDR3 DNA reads TGCGCCAGCAGCCTAGACAGGCCCTACGAGCAGTACTTC.

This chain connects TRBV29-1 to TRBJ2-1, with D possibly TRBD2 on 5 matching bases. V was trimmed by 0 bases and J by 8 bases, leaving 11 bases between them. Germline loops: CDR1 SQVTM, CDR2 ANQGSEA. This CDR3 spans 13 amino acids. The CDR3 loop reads CSVEDSGIDEQFF. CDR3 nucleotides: TGCAGCGTTGAAGATTCCGGGATCGATGAGCAGTTCTTC.

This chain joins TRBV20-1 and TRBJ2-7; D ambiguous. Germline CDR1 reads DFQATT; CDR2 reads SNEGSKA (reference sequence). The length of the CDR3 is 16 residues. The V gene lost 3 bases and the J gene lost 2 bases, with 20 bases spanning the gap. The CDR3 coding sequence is TGCAGTGCTAGTGAGTTGGGCGGCCAAAGCCCCTACGAGCAGTACTTC. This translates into CSASELGGQSPYEQYF.

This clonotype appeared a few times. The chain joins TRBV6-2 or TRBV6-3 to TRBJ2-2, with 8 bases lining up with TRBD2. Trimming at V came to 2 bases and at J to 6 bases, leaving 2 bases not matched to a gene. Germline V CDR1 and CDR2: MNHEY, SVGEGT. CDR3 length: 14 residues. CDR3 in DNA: TGTGCCAGCAGTTACGCCGGGGGGGCCGGGGAGCTGTTTTTT. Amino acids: CASSYAGGAGELFF.

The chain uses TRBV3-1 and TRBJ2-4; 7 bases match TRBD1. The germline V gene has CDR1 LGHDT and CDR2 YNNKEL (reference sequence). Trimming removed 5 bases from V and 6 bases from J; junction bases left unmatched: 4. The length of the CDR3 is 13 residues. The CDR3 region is CASSTTGVNIQYF. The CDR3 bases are TGTGCCAGCAGCACTACAGGGGTAAACATTCAGTACTTC.

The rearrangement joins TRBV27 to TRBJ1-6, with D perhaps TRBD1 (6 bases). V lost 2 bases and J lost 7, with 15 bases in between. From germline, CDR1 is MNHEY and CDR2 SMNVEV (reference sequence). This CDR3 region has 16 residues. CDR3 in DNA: TGTGCCAGCAGTTTAGGACAGTCCCGGCCCAATTCACCCCTCCACTTT. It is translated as CASSLGQSRPNSPLHF.

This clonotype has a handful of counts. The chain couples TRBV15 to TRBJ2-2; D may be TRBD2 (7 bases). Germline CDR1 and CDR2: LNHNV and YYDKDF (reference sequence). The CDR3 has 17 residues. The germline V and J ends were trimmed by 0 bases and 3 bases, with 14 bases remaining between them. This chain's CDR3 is CATSRDMGGAYTGELFF. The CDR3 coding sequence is TGTGCCACCAGCAGAGATATGGGGGGGGCCTACACCGGGGAGCTGTTTTTT.

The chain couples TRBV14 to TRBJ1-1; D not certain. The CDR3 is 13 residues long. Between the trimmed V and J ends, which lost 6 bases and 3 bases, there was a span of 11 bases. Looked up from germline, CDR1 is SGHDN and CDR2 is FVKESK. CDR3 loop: CASSQQRYTEAFF. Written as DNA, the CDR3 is TGTGCCAGCAGTCAACAGAGATACACTGAAGCTTTCTTT.

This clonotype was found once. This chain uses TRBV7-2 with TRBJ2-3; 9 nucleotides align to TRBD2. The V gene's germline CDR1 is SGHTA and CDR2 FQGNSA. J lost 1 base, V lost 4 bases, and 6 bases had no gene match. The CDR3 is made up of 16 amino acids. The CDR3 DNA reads TGTGCCAGCAGCTCGGGACTAGCCTTGGGCACAGATACGCAGTATTTT. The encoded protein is CASSSGLALGTDTQYF.

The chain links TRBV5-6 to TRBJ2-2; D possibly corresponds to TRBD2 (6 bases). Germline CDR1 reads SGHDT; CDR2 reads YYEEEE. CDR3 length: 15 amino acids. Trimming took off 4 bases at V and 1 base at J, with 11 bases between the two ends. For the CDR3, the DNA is TGTGCCAGCAGCAACGGGGGACTGAACACCGGGGAGCTGTTTTTT. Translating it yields CASSNGGLNTGELFF.

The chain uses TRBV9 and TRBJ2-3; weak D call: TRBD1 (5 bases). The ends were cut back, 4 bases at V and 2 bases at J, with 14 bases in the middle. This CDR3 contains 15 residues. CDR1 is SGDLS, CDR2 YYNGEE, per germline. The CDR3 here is CASSQTGTLTDTQYF. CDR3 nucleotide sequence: TGTGCCAGCAGCCAAACAGGAACCCTCACAGATACGCAGTATTTT.